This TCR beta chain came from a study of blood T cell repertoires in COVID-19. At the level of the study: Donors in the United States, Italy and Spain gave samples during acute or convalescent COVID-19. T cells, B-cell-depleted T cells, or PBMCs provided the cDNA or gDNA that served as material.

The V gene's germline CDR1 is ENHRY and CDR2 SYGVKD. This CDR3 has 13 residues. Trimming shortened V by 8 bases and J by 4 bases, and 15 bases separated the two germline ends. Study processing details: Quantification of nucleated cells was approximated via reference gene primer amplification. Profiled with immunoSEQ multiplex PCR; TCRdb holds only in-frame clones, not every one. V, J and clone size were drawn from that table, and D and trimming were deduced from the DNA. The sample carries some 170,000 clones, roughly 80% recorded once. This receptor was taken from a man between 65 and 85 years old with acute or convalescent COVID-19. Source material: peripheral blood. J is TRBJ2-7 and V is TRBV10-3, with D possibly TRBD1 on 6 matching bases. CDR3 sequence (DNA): TGTGCCATCTACAGGGACGGTGGTTACGAGCAGTACTTC. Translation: CAIYRDGGYEQYF.